The T cell receptor beta chain described here comes from a study of control samples from healthy donors and cancer patients. TCRdb's table, derived via immunoSEQ multiplex PCR, lists solely in-frame clones and lacks some. The sample consists of some 100,000 clones, more than 75% of them appearing once. The TCR comes from a woman aged 45-65 years in good health. The sample consisted of blood.

The CDR3 DNA reads TGTGCCAGTAAGGCGGATTCTGGGGCCAACGTCCTGACTTTC. It codes for CASKADSGANVLTF. The V and J genes are TRBV19 and TRBJ2-6, with D hard to call. Trimming cost V 7 bases and J 1 base, with 8 bases left between them. This CDR3 comprises 14 residues. The germline CDR1 and CDR2 sequences are LNHDA and SQIVND (reference sequence).